This T cell receptor (beta chain) was profiled in a study of vaccination effects on CD4 cells after COVID-19. Looked up from germline, CDR1 is SGHTA and CDR2 is FQGTGA. The J segment lost 6 bases and the V segment lost 6 bases, leaving 5 bases of the junction unmatched. The CDR3 runs to 14 residues. Produced via immunoSEQ multiplex PCR; TCRdb's table is partial and in-frame only. Of just under 75,000 clones in the sample, about four fifths were seen once. Worth noting for this clone: What it binds is not known.

Ahead of sequencing, the ViraFEST assay grew antigen-specific CD4+ T cells using viral peptide pools. Cells that had been cultured for approximately eleven days were the source of isolated CD4+ T cells. Vaccinated recipients, who were negative for nucleocapsid antibodies, had no history of SARS-CoV-2 infection. The TCR comes from a human donor who received a COVID-19 vaccine. The chain links TRBV7-3 to TRBJ2-2; 9 bases are a match to TRBD2. Sequenced material: CD4+ T cells from PBMCs cultured with HCoV-NL63 spike peptides, taken before COVID-19 vaccination. The CDR3 reads CASRNSGGSGELFF. The CDR3 DNA is TGTGCCAGCAGGAATAGCGGGGGATCCGGGGAGCTGTTTTTT.